These 25 T cell receptor beta chains came from one sample sequenced in a study of regulatory T cells in long-lasting Graves disease. Libraries of TCR beta came from iRepertoire HTBI primers plus Arm-PCR of CDR3 regions. TCRdb passed the multiplex PCR reads through MiXCR, listing each CDR3 protein once. The sample contains around 400,000 distinct CDR3 sequences, under 25% of which appear only once. As for time point: persistent/refractory GD, antithyroid drugs over 5 years with positive TRAb. From PBMCs, RNA was extracted and then used to make the TCR library. The specimen comprised peripheral blood mononuclear cells (PBMCs), sampled when the disease was refractory, from a patient treated with antithyroid drugs. The receptors stem from a female donor with Graves disease.

This clonotype appeared a few times. The V call is TRBV28, the J call TRBJ2-5; TRBD2 matches at 9 bases. Germline V gives CDR1 MDHEN, CDR2 SYDVKM. There are 14 residues in the CDR3. Germline trimming cut 6 bases from V and 5 bases from J; bases unmatched to any gene: 7. CDR3 loop: CASSPGLASETQYF. CDR3 DNA sequence: TGTGCCAGCAGCCCGGGACTAGCATCGGAGACCCAGTACTTC.

This clonotype was counted many times. This rearrangement joins TRBV6-1 to TRBJ2-6; tentatively, D is TRBD1 or TRBD2 (5 bases each). The V and J ends lost 2 bases and 1 base respectively, with 15 bases between them. CDR3 length equals 18 residues. Germline assignment: CDR1 MNHNS and CDR2 SASEGT. The CDR3 bases are TGTGCCAGCAGTGAAAGCCCGGGGCGGTTATCTGGGGCCAACGTCCTGACTTTC. Translating gives CASSESPGRLSGANVLTF.

The CDR3 reads CASSLSRSNEQFF. The CDR3 nucleotides are TGTGCCAGCAGCCTCTCTAGGAGTAATGAGCAGTTCTTC. The chain recombines TRBV7-3 with TRBJ2-1; D not resolved. Trimming left V 5 bases short and J 7 bases short, with 12 bases between. Germline CDR1 reads SGHTA; CDR2 reads FQGTGA. The CDR3 extends over 13 amino acids.

This clonotype was seen at least ten times. The V gene is TRBV20-1, the J gene TRBJ1-2; no clear D. The V end was cut by 3 bases, the J end by 0 bases, with 11 bases between. Germline CDR1 and CDR2: DFQATT and SNEGSKA (reference sequence). This CDR3 region has 14 residues. In nucleotides, the CDR3 is TGCAGTGCTAGCGGGCAGTTTTCTAACTATGGCTACACCTTC. Translating it yields CSASGQFSNYGYTF.

The rearrangement uses TRBV30 and TRBJ2-7; 11 positions agree with TRBD1. With 8 bases clipped from V and 7 bases from J, the junction kept 13 bases outside the gene matches. The CDR3 loop spans 14 amino acids. CDR1 GTSNPN and CDR2 SVGIG come from the germline V gene (reference sequence). The DNA of the CDR3 is TGTGCCGTAGACCGGGACAGGGGGATACAAGAGCAGTACTTC. As protein: CAVDRDRGIQEQYF.

The chain is built from TRBV6-5 and TRBJ2-7; TRBD1 is a possible D gene (5 bases). The germline CDR1 and CDR2 sequences are MNHEY and SVGAGI. CDR3 length equals 14 residues. Trimming left V 2 bases short and J 3 bases short, with 11 bases between. The CDR3 coding sequence is TGTGCCAGCAGTTACGGGCAGGGTTACTACGAGCAGTACTTC. Protein product: CASSYGQGYYEQYF.

The table lists this clonotype with a few counts. This sequence joins TRBV13 and TRBJ2-7; TRBD2 aligns across 13 bases. The CDR3 runs to 14 residues. V was pared by 3 bases and J by 8 bases, with 4 bases of the junction left unmatched. Germline CDR1 and CDR2: PRHDT and FYEKMQ (reference sequence). Here the CDR3 reads CASSLGLAGIQQYF. CDR3 DNA: TGTGCCAGCAGCTTGGGACTAGCGGGAATTCAGCAGTACTTC.

The rearrangement joins TRBV27 to TRBJ2-7; the match to TRBD2 covers 7 bases. The J segment lost 6 bases and the V segment lost 5 bases, leaving 7 bases of the junction unmatched. The CDR3 runs to 13 residues. Germline V gene data show CDR1 as MNHEY and CDR2 as SMNVEV (reference sequence). The CDR3 coding sequence is TGTGCCAGCAGTCTAAGGGGAGGGTTCGAGCAGTACTTC. Its protein product is CASSLRGGFEQYF.

The chain employs TRBV27 and TRBJ2-1, with TRBD1 as a possible D gene (6 bases). Trimming removed 5 bases from V and 5 bases from J, with 16 bases in between. The CDR3 runs 15 residues. Germline CDR1 reads MNHEY; CDR2 reads SMNVEV (reference sequence). The CDR3 sequence: CASSPLPGHNNEQFF. The CDR3 nucleotides are TGTGCCAGCAGTCCCCTCCCGGGACACAACAATGAGCAGTTCTTC.

This clonotype was seen repeatedly, ten times or more. The chain links TRBV15 to TRBJ2-7, with 9 bases matching TRBD1. The CDR3 covers 16 residues. CDR1 is LNHNV, CDR2 YYDKDF, per germline (reference sequence). The junction had 5 bases not matched to a gene; V was cut back by 1 base and J by 1 base. The CDR3 loop reads CATSRGGTGKSYEQYF. The CDR3 nucleotides are TGTGCCACCAGCAGAGGCGGGACAGGGAAGTCCTACGAGCAGTACTTC.

Of note for this clonotype: This may be a read error, as it is one base from a much larger clone. The rearrangement uses TRBV20-1 and TRBJ2-5, with TRBD2 as a possible D gene (5 bases). Germline assignment: CDR1 DFQATT and CDR2 SNEGSKA (reference sequence). The V end lost 0 bases, the J end lost 4 bases, and 15 bases lay between the germline ends. The length of the CDR3 is 15 residues. For the CDR3, the DNA is TGCAGTGCTAGAGATTGGACGGGGTCGCGAGAGACCCAGTACTTC. This sequence encodes CSARDWTGSRETQYF.

A remark on this clonotype: The junction shows a germline mismatch at one end, possibly a read error. The J gene is TRBJ1-1, the V gene TRBV20-1; 7 nucleotides align to TRBD1. Germline assignment: CDR1 DFQATT and CDR2 SNEGSKA (reference sequence). This CDR3 is built from 13 residues. CDR3 bases: TGCAGTGCTAGGGGACAGCAGAACGCTGAAGCTTTCTTT. This codes for CSARGQQNAEAFF.

As to this clonotype: Possible read error: a much larger clone is one base away. V and J are TRBV5-1 and TRBJ2-2, with a possible D match to TRBD2 (6 bases). This CDR3 is built from 15 residues. From germline, CDR1 is SGHRS and CDR2 YFSETQ. CDR3 bases: TGCGCCAACAGCTTACTAGCAGGGACCACCGGGGAGCTGTTTTTT. It translates to CANSLLAGTTGELFF.

V and J are TRBV29-1 and TRBJ2-7, with D maybe TRBD1 (5 bases). Trimming removed 4 bases at V and 0 bases at J, with 19 bases between. This CDR3 comprises 16 residues. Germline values: CDR1 SQVTM, CDR2 ANQGSEA. The CDR3 protein is CSVVAGLIYPSYEQYF. CDR3 DNA: TGCAGCGTTGTCGCAGGGCTGATCTACCCCTCCTACGAGCAGTACTTC.

The table lists this clonotype with many counts. This rearrangement joins TRBV6-1 to TRBJ2-2; TRBD2 agrees at 9 bases. Germline V CDR1 and CDR2: MNHNS, SASEGT. This CDR3 region has 19 residues. Losses at the gene ends were 0 bases for V and 6 bases for J; bases not matched to a gene: 14. As DNA, the CDR3 is TGTGCCAGCAGTGAAGCCGGCAGACTAGCGGTGGGACCCGCCGGGGAGCTGTTTTTT. Translating gives CASSEAGRLAVGPAGELFF.

The sample holds many counts of this clonotype. This chain connects TRBV27 to TRBJ1-2; weak D call: TRBD1 (5 bases). This CDR3 is built from 15 residues. Trimming stripped 5 bases from V and 3 bases from J, with 16 bases between. The V gene's germline CDR1 is MNHEY and CDR2 SMNVEV (reference sequence). In DNA, the CDR3 is TGTGCCAGCAGTCCGCACCGGGACGGAGACTATGGCTACACCTTC. Residues: CASSPHRDGDYGYTF.

In the case of this clonotype: A read error is likely here: a far larger clone is one base away. V gene TRBV7-9 combines with J gene TRBJ2-7; 12 bases line up with TRBD1. This CDR3 is built from 13 residues. V shed 6 bases and J 12 bases; nucleotides not matched to a gene: 9. Germline CDR1 and CDR2: SEHNR and FQNEAQ (reference sequence). DNA of the CDR3: TGTGCCAGCAGGGGACCCGGGACAGGGGGCCCGTACTTC. Its protein is CASRGPGTGGPYF.

This clonotype was detected only a few times. The chain couples TRBV5-6 to TRBJ1-5; tentative D call: TRBD1 (6 bases). This CDR3 has 15 amino acids. Deletions cut 1 base from V and 2 bases from J, with 10 bases between. Germline V CDR1 and CDR2: SGHDT, YYEEEE. This chain's CDR3 is CASSLWGAGNQPQHF. DNA of the CDR3: TGTGCCAGCAGCTTGTGGGGGGCAGGCAATCAGCCCCAGCATTTT.

The CDR3 nucleotides are TGTGCCAGCAGCTTCGGTCGGACTAGCGGGACCGAGCAGTACTTC. This sequence encodes CASSFGRTSGTEQYF. This rearrangement joins TRBV11-2 to TRBJ2-7; 12 bases align to TRBD2. The germline gives CDR1 SGHAT, CDR2 FQNNGV. This CDR3 contains 15 residues. The J segment lost 6 bases and the V segment lost 3 bases, leaving 6 bases of the junction unmatched.

The V and J genes are TRBV7-9 and TRBJ1-4; D remains unclear. The germline V gene has CDR1 SEHNR and CDR2 FQNEAQ (reference sequence). The CDR3 covers 14 residues. The V end was cut by 6 bases, the J end by 6 bases, with 14 bases between. CDR3 DNA sequence: TGTGCCAGCAGTAAAGAATATCCAGATGAAAAACTGTTTTTT. Its protein is CASSKEYPDEKLFF.

This clonotype was detected a few times. The chain carries TRBV30 and TRBJ2-7; D remains unclear. CDR3 size: 13 residues. Per germline, CDR1 GTSNPN and CDR2 SVGIG (reference sequence). V lost 6 bases and J 0 bases, leaving 12 bases between the germline ends. CDR3 DNA sequence: TGTGCCTGTCGTAGAGACAACTCCTACGAGCAGTACTTC. This translates into CACRRDNSYEQYF.

This clonotype was counted only a few times. The chain combines TRBV27 with TRBJ2-7; 7 bases map to TRBD2. This CDR3 spans 14 amino acids. Germline CDR1 MNHEY, CDR2 SMNVEV (reference sequence). V dropped 6 bases and J dropped 3; count of bases not matched to a gene: 8. CDR3: CASRPSGTNYEQYF. CDR3 in DNA: TGTGCCAGCAGACCTAGCGGAACCAACTACGAGCAGTACTTC.

This clonotype was seen a few times. The J gene is TRBJ2-6, the V gene TRBV19; D gene ambiguous. The CDR3 runs 15 residues. Trimming removed 6 bases at V and 2 bases at J, with 11 bases between. CDR1 is LNHDA and CDR2 is SQIVND in the germline V gene (reference sequence). The CDR3 DNA reads as TGTGCCAGTAGGATCGGACGGGCTGGGGCCAACGTCCTGACTTTC. Encoded protein: CASRIGRAGANVLTF.

This clonotype showed up many times. The V and J genes are TRBV6-1 and TRBJ2-7; possibly TRBD1 for D (6 bases). CDR1 and CDR2 from the germline V gene are MNHNS and SASEGT. V lost 3 bases and J lost 3, with 18 bases in between. This CDR3 has 16 amino acids. CDR3 coding DNA: TGTGCCAGCAGTGAGGGTCGGGTGACAGGTATCTACGAGCAGTACTTC. It yields the protein CASSEGRVTGIYEQYF.

This clonotype was seen repeatedly, ten times or more. The rearrangement uses TRBV12-3 or TRBV12-4 and TRBJ1-5; D uncertain. Trimming took off 3 bases at V and 2 bases at J, with 14 bases between the two ends. The CDR3 runs to 16 residues. CDR3 DNA: TGTGCCAGCAGTTTTGACTTCACCGGGGGCAATCAGCCCCAGCATTTT. Its translation is CASSFDFTGGNQPQHF.